Here is one T cell receptor (beta chain) with its context. The CDR3 runs 12 residues. Germline V lookup: CDR1 GTSNPN, CDR2 SVGIG (reference sequence). The V end was cut by 0 bases, the J end by 6 bases, with 8 bases between. The sample originates from a study of blood T cell repertoires in COVID-19. Here immunoSEQ multiplex PCR was the method, and the copy in TCRdb shows in-frame clones only, minus some. The table shows around 64,000 clones, with around 86% occurring only once. The specimen was peripheral blood. The receptor was derived from a woman younger than 30 with acute or convalescent COVID-19. The V gene is TRBV30, the J gene TRBJ1-1, with D unclear. The DNA of the CDR3 is TGTGCCTGGAGTGTCGAGCGTGCTGAAGCTTTCTTT. Protein sequence: CAWSVERAEAFF.